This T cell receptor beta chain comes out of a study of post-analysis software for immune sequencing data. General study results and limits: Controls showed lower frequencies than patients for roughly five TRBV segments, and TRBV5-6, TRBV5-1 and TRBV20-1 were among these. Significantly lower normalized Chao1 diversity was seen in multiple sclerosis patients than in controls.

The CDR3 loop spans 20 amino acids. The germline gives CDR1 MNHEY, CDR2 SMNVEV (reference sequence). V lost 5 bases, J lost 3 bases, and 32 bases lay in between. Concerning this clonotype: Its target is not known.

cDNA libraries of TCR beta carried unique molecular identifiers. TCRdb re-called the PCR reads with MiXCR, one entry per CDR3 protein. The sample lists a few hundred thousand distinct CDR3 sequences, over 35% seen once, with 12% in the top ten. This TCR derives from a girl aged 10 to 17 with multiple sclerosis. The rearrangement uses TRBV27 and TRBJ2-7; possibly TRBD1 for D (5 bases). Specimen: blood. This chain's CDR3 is CASSLSTTAGVLLGLYEQYF. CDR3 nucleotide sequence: TGTGCCAGCAGTCTCTCGACGACAGCCGGAGTGCTGTTGGGCCTCTACGAGCAGTACTTC.